This T cell receptor beta chain originates from a study of CD8 T cells in ankylosing spondylitis. General observations from the study: A subset of motif variants has previously been described in the synovial fluid and blood of reactive arthritis. Ankylosing spondylitis blood appeared to carry a characteristic TCR beta motif of seven to nine highly homologous variants.

Each TCR beta library was made by quantitative 5'-RACE that incorporated molecular barcodes. TCRdb ran MiXCR on the 5' RACE reads and lists one entry per CDR3 protein. The sample has approximately 340,000 distinct CDR3 sequences, roughly 14% seen once; the top ten hold around 0.99%. The table lists this clonotype with a few counts. Its antigen is currently unknown. CDR1 and CDR2 (germline): MNHEY, SMNVEV (reference sequence). The ends lost 0 bases at V and 7 bases at J; junction bases unmatched: 5. This CDR3 contains 14 residues. Source material: blood, either unsorted or a sorted T cell fraction (not recorded which). The chain employs TRBV27 and TRBJ2-5; 7 nucleotides line up with TRBD2. The source is a male donor with ankylosing spondylitis or in good health (not recorded which). The DNA of the CDR3 is TGTGCCAGCAGTTTATCCGAAGTAGCGGGGACCCAGTACTTC. This translates into CASSLSEVAGTQYF.